This TCR beta chain was sequenced during a study of identical twins. A universal primer site arose from template switching, and cDNA bore unique molecular identifiers. MiXCR, applied by TCRdb to the 5' RACE reads, yields one record per CDR3 protein. Of about 220,000 distinct CDR3 sequences listed, 6% to 7% are singletons. This CDR3 has 17 residues. The germline CDR1 and CDR2 sequences are LGHNA and YSLEER. The V and J ends lost 0 bases and 0 bases, in that order; junction bases with no gene match: 1. Separately, the same data were catalogued under a study of T cells expressing NK-cell markers. Turning to that study: Sorted CD3+CD56+NKG2C+, CD3+CD56+NKG2C- and CD3+CD56-NKG2C+ T cells provided the TCR beta repertoires. One of the eight sequenced donors was seronegative, whereas the other seven were HCMV-seropositive. Of the CD8+ T cells in about 6 donors, roughly 1.0-7.5% belonged to dominant NKG2C+ clonotypes.

The chain has TRBV4-3 and TRBJ2-2; 10 bases are shared with TRBD2. The sequence was collected from a woman younger than 30 in good health. The specimen sequenced was CD8+ T cells sorted from blood. The CDR3 DNA reads as TGCGCCAGCAGCCAAGATCTAGCGGGAGCGAACACCGGGGAGCTGTTTTTT. It encodes CASSQDLAGANTGELFF.